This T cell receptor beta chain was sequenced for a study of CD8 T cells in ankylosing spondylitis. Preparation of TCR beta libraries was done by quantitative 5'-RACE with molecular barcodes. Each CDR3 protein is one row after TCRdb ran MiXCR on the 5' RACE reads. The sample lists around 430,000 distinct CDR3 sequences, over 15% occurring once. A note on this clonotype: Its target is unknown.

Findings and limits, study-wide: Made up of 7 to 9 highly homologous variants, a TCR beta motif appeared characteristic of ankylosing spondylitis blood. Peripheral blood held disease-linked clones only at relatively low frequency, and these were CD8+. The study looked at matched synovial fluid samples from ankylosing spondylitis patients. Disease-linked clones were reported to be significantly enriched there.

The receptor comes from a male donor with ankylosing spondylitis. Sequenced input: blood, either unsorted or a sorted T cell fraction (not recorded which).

The CDR3 nucleotides read TGTGCCAGCAGCTCTTCCGGGACAGAGAACACTGAAGCTTTCTTT. This translates into CASSSSGTENTEAFF. V and J are TRBV7-2 and TRBJ1-1; 7 bases match TRBD1. The CDR3 contains 15 residues. Germline V lookup: CDR1 SGHTA, CDR2 FQGNSA. The trim removed 4 bases at V and 1 base at J, leaving 6 bases unmatched. Complete variable domain (other parts from reference TRBV7-2 and TRBJ1-1): GAGVSQSPSNKVTEKGKDVELRCDPISGHTALYWYRQSLGQGLEFLIYFQGNSAPDKSGLPSDRFSAERTGGSVSTLTIQRTQQEDSAVYLCASSSSGTENTEAFFGQGTRLTVV.